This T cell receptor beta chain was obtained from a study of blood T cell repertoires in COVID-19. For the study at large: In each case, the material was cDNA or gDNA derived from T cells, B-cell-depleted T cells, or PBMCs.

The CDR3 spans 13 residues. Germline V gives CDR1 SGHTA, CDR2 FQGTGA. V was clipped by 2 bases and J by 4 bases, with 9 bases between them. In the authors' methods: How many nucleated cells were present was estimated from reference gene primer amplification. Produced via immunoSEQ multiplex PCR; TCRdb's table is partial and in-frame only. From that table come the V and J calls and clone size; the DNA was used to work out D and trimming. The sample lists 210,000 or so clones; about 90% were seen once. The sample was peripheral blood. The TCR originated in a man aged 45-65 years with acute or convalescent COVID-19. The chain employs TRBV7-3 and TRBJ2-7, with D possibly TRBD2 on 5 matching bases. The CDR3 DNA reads TGTGCCAGCAGCTTACTGGGCGGGTACGAGCAGTACGTC. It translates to CASSLLGGYEQYV.